A selection of T cell receptor beta chains follows, all from one sample in a study of blood T cells in healthy people across ages. In TCRdb, the 5' RACE reads were re-called with MiXCR into one record per CDR3 protein. The sample yields about 1.8 million distinct CDR3 sequences, 49% seen once. The sample taken for sequencing was blood. The receptors shown here come from a woman in her 40s in good health. CDR3s include the opening cysteine and the closing phenylalanine or tryptophan. Some rows mark clone size as missing; the rest say once, few, many or name a class of expanded clone.

CDR3aa,abundance,v_gene
CASSPLGIQGAKAVEQFF,-,TRBV18
CASSAGARGAKNIQYF,-,TRBV5-6
CASNPGGSETQYF,-,TRBV7-2
CASRLWAGNQPQHF,few,TRBV6-2/TRBV6-3
CASTPSVTLNTEAFF,-,TRBV9
CSARPSRPQETQYF,once,TRBV20-1
CASSQGFAYEQYF,-,TRBV7-9
CASSERGPPGTQYF,-,TRBV2
CASGDYNSPLHF,-,TRBV6-6
CASKKRSSYEQYF,few,TRBV28
CASSHRQATYEQYF,few,TRBV7-2
CAGSLGQGASGYTF,-,TRBV7-2
CASSYDRGRNEQFF,-,TRBV6-5
CASSRTGGGEETQFF,once,TRBV5-1
CASSLAGGPQNEQFF,-,TRBV7-6
CASSYGAGASETQYF,-,TRBV7-9
CASSGMTSGAGNEQFF,-,TRBV6-1
CASSYSAQGRGNQPQHF,-,TRBV6-2/TRBV6-3
CASSQPSASGANVLTF,few,TRBV13
CASSSGNSGTLTYEQYF,few,TRBV7-9
CASSQEARGGYEQYF,many,TRBV4-3
CSVEVLAGSTETQYF,-,TRBV29-1
CASSLDPGGAETQYF,-,TRBV5-1
CASSADRDTEAFF,-,TRBV7-3
CASSLAHQGNYGYTF,-,TRBV5-1
CASSQGWTGSYNEQFF,once,TRBV14
CAISERGAHEKLFF,-,TRBV10-3
CTSSLAGNYNEQYF,few,TRBV5-1
CAISPSGGANEQFF,-,TRBV10-3
CASGHDSNQPQHF,-,TRBV6-5
CASSRGNSRIEQYF,-,TRBV5-6
CAISELQDSYEQYF,many,TRBV10-3
CASSRGVGNTGELFF,-,TRBV6-5
CSVGDSGANVLTF,many,TRBV29-1
CASSFDRDSQYF,few,TRBV5-1
CAISRGTGWENIQYF,-,TRBV10-3
CASSTQGMGNQPQHF,-,TRBV6-2/TRBV6-3
CASSPQGMNGETQYF,few,TRBV12-3/TRBV12-4
CASSLYHTEAFF,-,TRBV12-3/TRBV12-4